This T cell receptor beta chain was recovered during a study of patients and donors after allogeneic stem cell transplantation. TCRdb fed the RT-PCR reads into MiXCR, producing one record per CDR3 protein. The sample records 800,000 to 1,000,000 distinct CDR3 sequences, more than 15% being singletons. Trimming stripped 6 bases from V and 3 bases from J, with 15 bases between. The CDR3 runs 15 residues. Germline CDR1 and CDR2: MGHDK and SYGVNS. This TCR derives from a human donor who was either an allogeneic HSCT recipient or a stem cell or donor lymphocyte infusion donor (not recorded which). It is not recorded whose cells these are; they may come from a transplant donor. The chain joins TRBV25-1 to TRBJ2-4; possible D gene TRBD2, 5 bases. The sample was blood, either unsorted or a sorted T cell fraction (not recorded which). In DNA form, the CDR3 reads TGTGCCAGCAGGAGGGTGCCGGGATTCAAAAACATTCAGTACTTC. Protein sequence: CASRRVPGFKNIQYF.